The 22 T cell receptor beta chains in this list originate from one sample, sequenced in a study of T-cell reconstitution after alpha-beta-depleted transplantation in children. Molecular barcoding with unique molecular identifiers was used for the TCRbeta library. TCRdb re-analysed the PCR reads in MiXCR, keeping a single row per CDR3 protein. The data hold a few hundred thousand distinct CDR3 sequences, with approximately 30% observed a single time. Sequenced here: PBMCs, sampled before TCRalphabeta/CD19-depleted stem cell transplant. The receptor set was obtained from a boy younger than two with Wiskott-Aldrich syndrome, due to receive a stem cell transplant.

The chain combines TRBV5-1 with TRBJ2-1; TRBD1 aligns across 8 bases. The V gene's germline CDR1 is SGHRS and CDR2 YFSETQ. With 0 bases clipped from V and 5 bases from J, the junction kept 1 base outside the gene matches. The CDR3 runs to 14 residues. The DNA for the CDR3 is TGCGCCAGCAGCTTGGTGACAGGGGACAATGAGCAGTTCTTC. Translation: CASSLVTGDNEQFF.

In its sample, this clonotype was seen many times. The chain links TRBV7-2 to TRBJ1-1; possibly TRBD1 for D (6 bases). The CDR3 has 16 amino acids. V was trimmed by 1 base and J by 0 bases, leaving 12 bases between them. The germline V gene has CDR1 SGHTA and CDR2 FQGNSA. CDR3 nucleotides: TGTGCCAGCAGCTTAGGAACAGGGATATTGAACACTGAAGCTTTCTTT. It yields the protein CASSLGTGILNTEAFF.

The chain joins TRBV18 to TRBJ2-7, with D hard to call. Germline V gives CDR1 KGHSH, CDR2 LQKENI. This CDR3 has 14 amino acids. V was shortened by 2 bases and J by 3 bases, with 11 bases between the two germline ends. The CDR3 coding sequence is TGTGCCAGCTCACCATCACTCTCAAACTACGAGCAGTACTTC. Translated, it gives CASSPSLSNYEQYF.

The CDR3 spells CASKSGTSEHNEQFF. CDR3 bases: TGTGCCAGCAAGTCCGGGACTAGCGAACACAATGAGCAGTTCTTC. This chain joins TRBV25-1 and TRBJ2-1; 10 bases map to TRBD2. Germline V CDR1 and CDR2: MGHDK, SYGVNS. V lost 7 bases and J lost 5; bases outside the gene matches: 8. This CDR3 is 15 amino acids long.

The J gene is TRBJ2-3, the V gene TRBV4-2, with a possible D match to TRBD2 (6 bases). CDR1 is LGHNA, CDR2 YNFKEQ, per germline. The CDR3 has 16 amino acids. Trimming took off 3 bases at V and 0 bases at J, with 13 bases between the two ends. The DNA of the CDR3 is TGTGCCAGCAGCCACCCGGGCGGGGCCAGCACAGATACGCAGTATTTT. It yields the protein CASSHPGGASTDTQYF.

CDR3: CSASIAGEETQYF. CDR3 sequence (DNA): TGCAGTGCTTCCATAGCAGGGGAAGAGACCCAGTACTTC. V gene TRBV20-1 combines with J gene TRBJ2-5, with a tentative D call TRBD1 (6 bases). The V end was cut by 5 bases, the J end by 3 bases, with 13 bases between. Germline V gene lookup returns CDR1 DFQATT and CDR2 SNEGSKA (reference sequence). The CDR3 covers 13 residues.

This chain joins TRBV28 and TRBJ2-1; 7 bases align to TRBD1. CDR1 is MDHEN and CDR2 is SYDVKM in the germline V gene. The V gene end was trimmed by 5 bases and the J gene end by 7 bases; junction bases not matched to a gene: 8. This CDR3 comprises 14 residues. Here the CDR3 reads CASSRTTGRNEQFF. CDR3 sequence (DNA): TGTGCCAGCAGTCGTACGACAGGGAGAAATGAGCAGTTCTTC.

This clonotype was counted between two and nine times. The CDR3 loop reads CAISVASGPTDTQYF. The CDR3 region has the DNA TGTGCCATCAGTGTCGCTAGCGGGCCCACAGATACGCAGTATTTT. V gene TRBV10-3 combines with J gene TRBJ2-3, with 8 bases aligning to TRBD2. V trimming: 4 bases; J trimming: 2 bases; junction bases outside the gene matches: 5. This CDR3 is 15 amino acids long. From germline, CDR1 is ENHRY and CDR2 SYGVKD.

V is TRBV10-3 and J is TRBJ2-7; 9 bases match TRBD2. CDR1 and CDR2 from the germline V gene are ENHRY and SYGVKD. The CDR3 totals 14 residues. With 6 bases clipped from V and 3 bases from J, the junction kept 6 bases outside the gene matches. As DNA, the CDR3 is TGTGCCATCAGGAGTAGCGGGAGCATCTACGAGCAGTACTTC. It specifies CAIRSSGSIYEQYF.

V gene TRBV19 combines with J gene TRBJ2-7; 7 bases fit TRBD1. The CDR3 runs 13 residues. Per germline, CDR1 LNHDA and CDR2 SQIVND (reference sequence). Trimming removed 7 bases from V and 6 bases from J; junction bases left unmatched: 9. CDR3: CASTGTGASEQYF. CDR3 DNA: TGTGCCAGTACCGGAACAGGGGCCAGCGAGCAGTACTTC.

With respect to this clonotype: At one boundary the junction diverges from the germline segment, which might be a read error. This chain uses TRBV29-1 with TRBJ1-1; D uncertain. Germline assignment: CDR1 SQVTM and CDR2 ANQGSEA. CDR3 size: 12 residues. Written as DNA, the CDR3 is TGCAGCGTTGAAGGGTGTAGATACTATGAAGCTTTT. Amino acids: CSVEGCRYYEAF.

The rearrangement links TRBV6-1 to TRBJ1-3; D is undetermined. CDR1 MNHNS and CDR2 SASEGT come from the germline V gene. This CDR3 is 14 amino acids long. Trimming took 6 bases from V and 9 from J, leaving 18 bases between them. In nucleotides, the CDR3 is TGTGCCAGCAGCCCCGTAAGGATAGGTGGCACCATATATTTT. Its protein is CASSPVRIGGTIYF.

In its sample, this clonotype was seen a few times. The chain joins TRBV4-1 to TRBJ1-5; D is ambiguous. V lost 4 bases to trimming and J lost 1 base, with 14 bases between them. Looked up from germline, CDR1 is MGHRA and CDR2 is YSYEKL. This CDR3 has 16 residues. CDR3 in amino acids: CASSLDWTGSNQPQHF. The CDR3 nucleotides read TGCGCCAGCAGCCTAGACTGGACCGGGAGCAATCAGCCCCAGCATTTT.

The table lists this clonotype with a count of one. The rearrangement links TRBV5-8 to TRBJ2-7; no firm D call. V lost 4 bases and J lost 5, with 10 bases in between. This CDR3 has 12 residues. Germline CDR1 and CDR2: SGHTS and YDEGEE. CDR3 sequence: CASSLRTNEQYF. The CDR3, as DNA: TGTGCCAGCAGCCTACGGACCAACGAGCAGTACTTC.

This clonotype was detected only a few times. The rearrangement joins TRBV4-1 to TRBJ2-7; D tentatively fits TRBD1 or TRBD2 (5 bases each). Germline-derived CDR1 and CDR2 are MGHRA and YSYEKL. The CDR3 is 15 amino acids. With 4 bases removed from V and 0 bases from J, the gap between germline ends came to 13 bases. The CDR3 here is CASSRRQGFSYEQYF. CDR3 nucleotides: TGCGCCAGCAGCCGGAGGCAGGGATTCTCCTACGAGCAGTACTTC.

This clonotype has a handful of counts. The gene calls are TRBV28 and TRBJ2-7; D gene unclear. CDR3 length: 12 amino acids. Looked up from germline, CDR1 is MDHEN and CDR2 is SYDVKM. The V end lost 6 bases, the J end lost 3 bases, and 9 bases lay between the germline ends. The CDR3 loop is CASRDLSYEQYF. In DNA form, the CDR3 reads TGTGCCAGCAGGGATCTTAGCTACGAGCAGTACTTC.

This chain connects TRBV5-5 to TRBJ2-2, with D unclear. The germline V gene has CDR1 SGHKS and CDR2 YYEKEE (reference sequence). The CDR3 is 12 residues long. Trimming left V 5 bases short and J 7 bases short, with 9 bases between. The CDR3 reads CASRRTVGELFF. CDR3 DNA sequence: TGTGCCAGCAGGCGGACGGTCGGGGAGCTGTTTTTT.

A few counts support this clonotype. The chain employs TRBV10-1 and TRBJ2-1; D is unclear. The length of the CDR3 is 13 residues. V dropped 4 bases and J dropped 4 bases, with 8 bases sitting between them. CDR1 and CDR2 from the germline V gene are WNHNN and SYGVQD (reference sequence). CDR3 residues: CASSARTYNEQFF. In DNA, the CDR3 is TGCGCCAGCAGTGCTAGAACATACAATGAGCAGTTCTTC.

The rearrangement uses TRBV29-1 and TRBJ2-5, with D perhaps matching TRBD1 (6 bases). Deletions cut 7 bases from V and 4 bases from J, with 13 bases between. CDR1 is SQVTM and CDR2 is ANQGSEA in the germline V gene. The CDR3 runs to 12 residues. The CDR3 region is CSDLLGGETQYF. In DNA form, the CDR3 reads TGCAGCGATCTCCTAGGGGGAGAGACCCAGTACTTC.

In this sample, this clonotype turned up many times. CDR3 coding DNA: TGCGCCAGCAGCTCGATGAAAACCTGGGAGACCCAGTACTTC. Amino acids: CASSSMKTWETQYF. The chain carries TRBV5-1 and TRBJ2-5; unclear D gene. Per germline, CDR1 SGHRS and CDR2 YFSETQ. Trimming cost V 3 bases and J 5 bases, with 14 bases left between them. The CDR3 has 14 residues.

The chain carries TRBV12-3 or TRBV12-4 and TRBJ1-5; D is possibly TRBD1 (5 bases). Trimming took off 5 bases at V and 3 bases at J, with 11 bases between the two ends. The CDR3 sequence is 14 residues long. The CDR3 DNA sequence: TGTGCCAGCAGTCTGGGACGCGCCAATCAGCCCCAGCATTTT. Amino acid sequence: CASSLGRANQPQHF.

To note about this clonotype: The junction does not match germline at one end; this may be a read error. This rearrangement joins TRBV6-1 to TRBJ1-5; D remains ambiguous. Looked up from germline, CDR1 is MNHNS and CDR2 is SASEGT. The CDR3 consists of 16 residues. CDR3 DNA sequence: TGTGCCAGCCTGGAGGTCGAGTTCCGTAGCAATGAGCCCCAGCATTTT. Its protein product is CASLEVEFRSNEPQHF.